The source of this T cell receptor (beta chain) is a study of T cells in women clearing cervical HPV infection. The table came from immunoSEQ multiplex PCR; TCRdb's copy has only in-frame clones and leaves some out. The sample has fewer than 40,000 clones. The sequencing sample was made of blood buffy coat. This TCR was sampled from a woman between 18 and 70 years old with a cervical HPV16 infection that either progressed to CIN3+ or cleared (not recorded which).

The CDR3 bases that were read are TGCGCCAGCAGCCCGGGACATAAAGTCGGGAACGAG. Translated, it gives CASSPGHKVGNE. The whole CDR3 region reads CASSPGHKVGNEQYF. J is TRBJ2-7 and V is TRBV5-1, with D possibly TRBD1 on 6 matching bases. The DNA ends 3 residues before the CDR3 does, and the rest of the CDR3 is filled in from the germline J gene. Trimming left V 4 bases short and J 5 bases short, with 19 bases between. This CDR3 is built from 15 residues. Germline-derived CDR1 and CDR2 are SGHRS and YFSETQ.